This T cell receptor (beta chain) was retrieved from a study of memory CD4+ T cells and cytomegalovirus serostatus. Single viable CD3+CD4+CD8-CD45RO+ cells were sorted as the memory CD4+ T cells. General study points: Each of 60 to 80 CMV-associated TCRbeta sequences occurred in one to five individuals.

About this clone: The antigen remains undetermined.

The V end lost 1 base, the J end lost 4 bases, and 14 bases lay between the germline ends. Germline CDR1 SGHTA, CDR2 FQGTGA. The CDR3 has 16 amino acids. Generated by immunoSEQ multiplex PCR, the TCRdb table keeps only in-frame clones and is missing some. The data hold 50,000 to 75,000 clones, with roughly 80% observed a single time. The V call is TRBV7-3, the J call TRBJ1-5; no clear D. The sample taken for sequencing was memory CD4+ T cells from blood. The TCR was taken from an adult in good health and CMV-seronegative. Written as DNA, the CDR3 is TGTGCCAGCAGCTTAAAGGGCAAAGTCGCAAATCAGCCCCAGCATTTT. Protein product: CASSLKGKVANQPQHF. Based on the CDR3 plus reference TRBV7-3 and TRBJ1-5, the full variable domain is GAGVSQTPSNKVTEKGKYVELRCDPISGHTALYWYRQSLGQGPEFLIYFQGTGAADDSGLPNDRFFAVRPEGSVSTLKIQRTERGDSAVYLCASSLKGKVANQPQHFGDGTRLSIL.